This T cell receptor beta chain appears in the sequencing data of a study of OX40 agonist ivuxolimab in advanced cancers. With regard to the full study: Ivuxolimab was a fully human IgG2 agonistic monoclonal antibody targeting the costimulatory receptor OX40 (CD134). The monotherapy dose-escalation portion (N ≈ 56 patients) of the phase I ivuxolimab trial is reported in the paper. Intravenous ivuxolimab was administered to patients every 2 weeks at six dose levels: 0.01, 0.1, 0.3, 1.5, 3 and 10 mg/kg. Partial responses occurred in three dose-escalation patients: two with cutaneous melanoma and one with hepatocellular carcinoma. Prior anti-PD-1, anti-PD-L1 or anti-CTLA-4 therapy was permitted, and 35% to 40% of dose-escalation patients had received checkpoint inhibitors. The point of sequencing TCRbeta in the periphery was to test whether ivuxolimab changed TCR sequence diversity and drove clonal T-cell expansion. Among the 50 to 55 dose-escalation patients, about 20 had hepatocellular carcinoma, approximately 15 melanoma, 9 renal cell carcinoma and 9 head and neck cancer. The dose-escalation cohort was almost 85% male with a mean age of approximately 60 years, ranging from about 20 to 85.

A note on this clone: Its antigen remains unidentified. No qualities accompany the bases; no much larger clone lies one base away.

Genomic DNA was isolated from the sorted cells so that the TCRbeta CDR3 region could be sequenced. The immunoSEQ Assay was used for sequencing of TCRbeta CDR3 regions. TCRdb obtained this table from immuneACCESS and retained in-frame rearrangements with V and J assigned. These tables miss some clones; where compared with another copy, unresolved V genes account for less than half of the shortfall, and the remainder is unexplained. The sample records approximately 94,000 clones, approximately 89% of which are singletons. The biggest ten clones account for about 0.49% of the sample. V is clipped by 4 bases and J by 5 bases, and the sequence between their germline boundaries is 17 bases long. From the germline V gene (reference sequence), CDR1 is SEHNR and CDR2 is FQNEAQ. The CDR3, from cysteine to phenylalanine, totals 15 residues. Only CDR3 DNA is held: 45 bases, read in frame from base 1. The trial excluded patients who had a history of autoimmune disease or who were on systemic immunosuppression. In every dose cohort, peripheral blood was drawn for TCR sequencing at baseline, cycle 4 day 1, and cycle 7 day 1. The samples were drawn from a first-in-human, open-label, multicenter phase I dose-escalation trial of ivuxolimab. The trial enrolled adults with locally advanced or metastatic head and neck squamous cell, hepatocellular, melanoma or renal cell carcinoma. Before TCR sequencing, CD4+ T cells and CD8+ T cells from peripheral blood were sorted into separate populations.

General study outcomes and caveats: Which antigens the clonally expanded peripheral T cells were specific for was not determined. In the 0.1-3.0 mg/kg groups, partial responders were among the patients with the lowest normalized peripheral clonal expansion, particularly in CD8+ T cells. At doses of 0.1 to 3.0 mg/kg, clonal expansion of both CD4+ and CD8+ T cells in blood was seen between baseline and week 6. Low levels of normalized T-cell clonal expansion were also seen in some patients who did not respond. After ivuxolimab, expanded clones were on average more numerous among CD8+ T cells than among CD4+ T cells.

This sequence uses TRBV7-9 and TRBJ2-5; possibly the D gene is TRBD1, per 5 matching bases. Sequenced material: CD4+ or CD8+ T cells sorted from blood, taken in a trial of the OX40 agonist ivuxolimab. The TCR originated in an adult with an advanced solid tumor such as melanoma, head and neck, liver or kidney cancer. At the DNA level, the sequence is TGTGCCAGCAGCTGGAACCTAGGGAAGGGGGAGACCCAGTACTTC. The resulting protein is CASSWNLGKGETQYF. Beyond the CDR3, the reference TRBV7-9 and TRBJ2-5 genes provide the residues; the full variable domain reads: DTGVSQNPRHKITKRGQNVTFRCDPISEHNRLYWYRQTLGQGPEFLTYFQNEAQLEKSRLLSDRFSAERPKGSFSTLEIQRTEQGDSAMYLCASSWNLGKGETQYFGPGTRLLVL.